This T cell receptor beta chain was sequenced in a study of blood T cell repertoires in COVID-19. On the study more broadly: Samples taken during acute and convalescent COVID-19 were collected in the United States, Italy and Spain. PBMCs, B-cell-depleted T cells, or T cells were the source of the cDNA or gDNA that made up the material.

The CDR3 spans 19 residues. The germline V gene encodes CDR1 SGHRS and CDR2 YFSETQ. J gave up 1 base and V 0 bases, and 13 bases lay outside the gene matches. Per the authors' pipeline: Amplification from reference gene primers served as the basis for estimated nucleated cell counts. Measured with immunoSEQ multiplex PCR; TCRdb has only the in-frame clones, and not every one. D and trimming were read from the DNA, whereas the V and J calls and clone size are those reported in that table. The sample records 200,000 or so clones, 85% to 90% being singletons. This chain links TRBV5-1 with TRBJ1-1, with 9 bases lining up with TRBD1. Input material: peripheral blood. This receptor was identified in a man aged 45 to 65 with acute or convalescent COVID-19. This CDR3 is CASSLGPGTGLRTNTEAFF. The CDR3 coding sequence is TGCGCCAGCAGCTTGGGACCTGGGACAGGGCTAAGGACGAACACTGAAGCTTTCTTT.